Sequencing of this TCR beta chain was carried out in a study of shared clonotypes between healthy human individuals. Turning to the study itself: Each donor's CD4 naive and CD4 memory cells filled three plates apiece, CD8 naive two, and CD8 memory one.

The split of CD4+ cells yielded CD45RA+ naive and CD45RA-negative memory subsets. Clones were sequenced by immunoSEQ multiplex PCR, and TCRdb holds only the in-frame ones, with some missing. The sample yields roughly 1,500,000 clones, roughly 98.5% seen once. The V gene end was trimmed by 3 bases and the J gene end by 6 bases; junction bases not matched to a gene: 4. CDR1 and CDR2 (germline): SEHNR, FQNEAQ (reference sequence). This CDR3 region has 15 residues. Sequencing was carried out using naive CD4+ T cells sorted from blood. The subset was: CD45RA+ positively selected. The chain is built from TRBV7-9 and TRBJ2-1; 11 nucleotides match TRBD2. This clonotype was obtained from a man aged 25-45 years in good health. CDR3 residues: CASSFSGRVFNEQFF. CDR3 nucleotide sequence: TGTGCCAGCAGCTTTAGCGGGAGGGTTTTCAATGAGCAGTTCTTC.